The clone carrying this TCR beta chain was seen a handful of times. The antigen is not known. The time point is: newly diagnosed GD, antithyroid drugs for less than 3 months. Construction of the TCR library relied on RNA isolated from PBMCs. Germline values: CDR1 LNHNV, CDR2 YYDKDF (reference sequence). The V end was cut by 5 bases, the J end by 4 bases, with 14 bases between. This CDR3 is built from 14 residues. This record comes from a study of regulatory T cells in long-lasting Graves disease. Study-level findings and limits: TCR diversity was lower in persistent Graves' patients than in newly diagnosed ones. TRBV28 was favored in persistent disease, as were TRBJ1-2 and TRBJ2-5.

TCR beta libraries were built with iRepertoire HTBI primers and Arm-PCR of CDR3 regions. TCRdb fed the multiplex PCR reads into MiXCR, producing one record per CDR3 protein. The sample shows more than 400,000 distinct CDR3 sequences, 16% of them seen only once. This sample also appeared in a second study, on T cells in Graves' hyperthyroidism and ophthalmopathy. That publication notes: Diagnosing involved the use of clinical symptoms, serum thyroxine and TRAb, thyroid ultrasound and orbital computed tomography. Ophthalmopathy cases were set apart from stable hyperthyroidism by a 13 V-J model.

The sequence derives from a man aged 35-49 years with Graves disease. Here the sequenced sample was peripheral blood mononuclear cells (PBMCs), taken at new diagnosis, from a patient treated with antithyroid drugs. The chain joins TRBV15 to TRBJ1-1; weak D call: TRBD1 (6 bases). The CDR3 is CATSLRQAGTEAFF. CDR3 coding DNA: TGTGCCACCAGCTTGCGACAGGCGGGCACTGAAGCTTTCTTT.